This T cell receptor beta chain was observed in a study of blood T cell repertoires in COVID-19. Background on the study: Acute and convalescent COVID-19 samples came from the United States, Italy and Spain. T cells, B-cell-depleted T cells, or PBMCs provided the cDNA or gDNA that served as material.

In the study's own analysis: How many nucleated cells were present was estimated from reference gene primer amplification. The protocol was immunoSEQ multiplex PCR, while the TCRdb copy is restricted to in-frame clones and leaves out a portion. Clonal size and the V and J genes are those of that table, whereas D and trimming came from the DNA. The table has approximately 130,000 clones, approximately 80% seen once; the top ten hold about 8%. Per germline, CDR1 SGHNT and CDR2 YYREEE (reference sequence). Trimming stripped 1 base from V and 10 bases from J, with 9 bases between. The CDR3 covers 12 residues.

Material: peripheral blood. J is TRBJ2-1 and V is TRBV5-4, with D perhaps matching TRBD2 (5 bases). The sequence derives from a woman aged 55 to 70 with active or convalescent COVID-19. Here the CDR3 DNA reads TGTGCCAGCAGCTTGTTATCGGGAGAGCAGTTCTTC. Translation: CASSLLSGEQFF.